This TCR beta chain was observed in a study of beta chain features in type 1 diabetes. Study-wide findings and caveats: With patients and controls alike, PCR might favor shorter templates to an equal degree.

Germline lookup yields CDR1 LNHNV and CDR2 YYDKDF (reference sequence). Trimming pared 0 bases from V and 5 bases from J, leaving 13 bases between. This CDR3 contains 15 residues. As every portion of the isolated RNA was reverse transcribed, the sequencing read expressed TCRB transcripts. Sequencing used immunoSEQ multiplex PCR; TCRdb keeps in-frame clones, though not all of them. Of under 250,000 clones in the sample, about 14% were seen once. This clone has more than one count but fewer than ten. Its target is not known. Via the markers CD45RO/CCR7/CD25/CD127/CD95/CD27, stem cell-like memory, regulatory, central memory and naive CD4+ cells were sorted.

Sequencing used naive CD4+ T cells from blood. This receptor was identified in a woman in her 40s in good health. This sequence joins TRBV15 and TRBJ1-1; no reliable D call. The CDR3 DNA is TGTGCCACCAGCAGAGATCGGTGGGGAGGAACTGAAGCTTTCTTT. It codes for CATSRDRWGGTEAFF.